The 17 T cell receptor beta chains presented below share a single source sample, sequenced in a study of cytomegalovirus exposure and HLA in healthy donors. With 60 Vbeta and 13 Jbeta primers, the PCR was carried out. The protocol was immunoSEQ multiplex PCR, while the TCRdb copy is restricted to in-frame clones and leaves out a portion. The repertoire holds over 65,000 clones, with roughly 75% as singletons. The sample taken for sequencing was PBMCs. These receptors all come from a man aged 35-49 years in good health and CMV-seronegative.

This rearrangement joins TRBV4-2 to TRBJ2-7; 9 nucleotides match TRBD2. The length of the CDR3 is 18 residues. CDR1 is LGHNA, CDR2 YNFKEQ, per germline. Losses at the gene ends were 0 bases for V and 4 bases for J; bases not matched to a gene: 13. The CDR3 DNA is TGTGCCAGCAGCCAAGACTCCCCACCGGGCGGGAGGGCGTACGAGCAGTACTTC. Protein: CASSQDSPPGGRAYEQYF.

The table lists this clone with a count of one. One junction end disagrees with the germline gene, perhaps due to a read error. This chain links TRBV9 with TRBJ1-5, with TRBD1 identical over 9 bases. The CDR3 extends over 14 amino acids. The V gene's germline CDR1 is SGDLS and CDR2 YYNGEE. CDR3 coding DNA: TGTGCCAGCAGTGTAGGGGACAGGGATCAGCCCCAGCATTTT. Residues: CASSVGDRDQPQHF.

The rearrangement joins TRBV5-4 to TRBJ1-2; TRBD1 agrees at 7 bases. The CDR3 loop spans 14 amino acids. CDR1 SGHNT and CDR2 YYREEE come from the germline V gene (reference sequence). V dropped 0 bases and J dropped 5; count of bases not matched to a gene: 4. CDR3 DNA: TGTGCCAGCAGCTTGGGGGGACAGACATATGGCTACACCTTC. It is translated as CASSLGGQTYGYTF.

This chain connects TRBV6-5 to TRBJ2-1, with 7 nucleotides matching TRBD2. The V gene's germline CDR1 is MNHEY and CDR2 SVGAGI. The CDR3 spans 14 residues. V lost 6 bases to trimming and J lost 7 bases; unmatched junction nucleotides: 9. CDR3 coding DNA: TGTGCCAGCAGAACGAGAGGACTAGAGAATGAGCAGTTCTTC. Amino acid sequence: CASRTRGLENEQFF.

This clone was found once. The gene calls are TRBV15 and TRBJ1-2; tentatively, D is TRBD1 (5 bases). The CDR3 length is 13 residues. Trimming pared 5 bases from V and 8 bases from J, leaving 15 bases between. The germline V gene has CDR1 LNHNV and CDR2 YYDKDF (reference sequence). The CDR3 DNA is TGTGCCACCAGCCCGGGGGAGGGCAGGGGCTACACCTTC. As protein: CATSPGEGRGYTF.

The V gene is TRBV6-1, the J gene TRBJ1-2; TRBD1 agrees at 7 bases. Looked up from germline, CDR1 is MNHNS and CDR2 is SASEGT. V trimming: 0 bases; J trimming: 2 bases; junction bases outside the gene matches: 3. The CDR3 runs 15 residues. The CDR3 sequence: CASSEATGPNYGYTF. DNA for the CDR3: TGTGCCAGCAGTGAAGCGACAGGGCCGAACTATGGCTACACCTTC.

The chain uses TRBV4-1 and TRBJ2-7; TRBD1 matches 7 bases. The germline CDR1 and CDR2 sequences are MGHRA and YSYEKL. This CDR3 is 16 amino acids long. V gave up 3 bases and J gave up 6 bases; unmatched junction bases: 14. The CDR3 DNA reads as TGCGCCAGCAGCCAGAAACAACTTTTGGACAGGAGCGAGCAGTACTTC. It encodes CASSQKQLLDRSEQYF.

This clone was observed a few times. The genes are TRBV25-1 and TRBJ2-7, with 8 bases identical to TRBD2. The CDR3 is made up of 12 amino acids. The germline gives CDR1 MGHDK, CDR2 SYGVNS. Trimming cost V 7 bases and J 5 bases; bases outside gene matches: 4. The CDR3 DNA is TGTGCCAGCACCGCGGGAGGAAACGAGCAGTACTTC. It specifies CASTAGGNEQYF.

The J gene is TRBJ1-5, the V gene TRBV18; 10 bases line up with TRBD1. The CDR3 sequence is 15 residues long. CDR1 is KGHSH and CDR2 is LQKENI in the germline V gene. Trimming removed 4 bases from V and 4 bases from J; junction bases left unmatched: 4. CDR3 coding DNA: TGTGCCAGCTCACTCGGGACAGGGGCAAATCAGCCCCAGCATTTT. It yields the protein CASSLGTGANQPQHF.

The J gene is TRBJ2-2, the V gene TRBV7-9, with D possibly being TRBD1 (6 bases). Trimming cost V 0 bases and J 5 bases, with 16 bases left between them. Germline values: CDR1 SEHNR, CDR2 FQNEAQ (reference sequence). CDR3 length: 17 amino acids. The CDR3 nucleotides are TGTGCCAGCAGCTTAGCGAATCAACAGGGAAGAACCGGGGAGCTGTTTTTT. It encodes CASSLANQQGRTGELFF. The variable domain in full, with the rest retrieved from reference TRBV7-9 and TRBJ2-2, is DTGVSQNPRHKITKRGQNVTFRCDPISEHNRLYWYRQTLGQGPEFLTYFQNEAQLEKSRLLSDRFSAERPKGSFSTLEIQRTEQGDSAMYLCASSLANQQGRTGELFFGEGSRLTVL.

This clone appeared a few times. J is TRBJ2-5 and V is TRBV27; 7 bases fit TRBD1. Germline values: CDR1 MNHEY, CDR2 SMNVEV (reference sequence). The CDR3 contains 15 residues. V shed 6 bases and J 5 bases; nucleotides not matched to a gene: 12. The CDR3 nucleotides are TGTGCCAGCAGGGATCAACAGGGGCAGTGGGAGACCCAGTACTTC. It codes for CASRDQQGQWETQYF.

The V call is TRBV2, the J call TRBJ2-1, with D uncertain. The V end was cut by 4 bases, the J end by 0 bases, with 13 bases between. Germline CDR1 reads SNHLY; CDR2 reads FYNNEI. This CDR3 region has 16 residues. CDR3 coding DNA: TGTGCCAGCAGTGGAGTTGGCGGCAGCTCCTACAATGAGCAGTTCTTC. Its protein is CASSGVGGSSYNEQFF.

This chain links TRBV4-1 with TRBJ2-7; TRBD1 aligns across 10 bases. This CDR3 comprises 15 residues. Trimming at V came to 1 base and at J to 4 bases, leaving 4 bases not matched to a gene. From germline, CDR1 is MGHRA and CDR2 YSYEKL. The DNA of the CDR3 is TGCGCCAGCAGCCAAGCCGGGACAGGGGCGTACGAGCAGTACTTC. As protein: CASSQAGTGAYEQYF.

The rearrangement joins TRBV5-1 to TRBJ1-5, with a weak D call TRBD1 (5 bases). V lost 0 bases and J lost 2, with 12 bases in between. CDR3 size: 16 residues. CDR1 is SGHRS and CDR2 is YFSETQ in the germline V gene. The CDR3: CASSLEGTGGNQPQHF. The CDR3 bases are TGCGCCAGCAGCTTGGAGGGTACAGGCGGCAATCAGCCCCAGCATTTT.

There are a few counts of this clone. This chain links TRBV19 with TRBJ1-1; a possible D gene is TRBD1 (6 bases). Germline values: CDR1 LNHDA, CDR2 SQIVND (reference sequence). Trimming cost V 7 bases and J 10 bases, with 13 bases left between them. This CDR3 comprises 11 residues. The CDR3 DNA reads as TGTGCCAGTATCCGGGACACCTTAGCTTTCTTT. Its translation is CASIRDTLAFF.

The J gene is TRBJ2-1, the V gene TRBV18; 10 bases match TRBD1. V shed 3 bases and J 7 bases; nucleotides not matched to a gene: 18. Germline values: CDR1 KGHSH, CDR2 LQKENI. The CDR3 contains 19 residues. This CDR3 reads CASSPKLITGTGVGNEQFF. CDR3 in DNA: TGTGCCAGCTCACCCAAATTAATAACCGGGACAGGGGTCGGGAATGAGCAGTTCTTC.

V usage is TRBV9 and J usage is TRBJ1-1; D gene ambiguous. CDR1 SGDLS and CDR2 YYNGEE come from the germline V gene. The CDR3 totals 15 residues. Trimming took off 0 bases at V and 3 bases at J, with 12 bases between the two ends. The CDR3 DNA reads TGTGCCAGCAGCGTAGATCCCATGTTTGACACTGAAGCTTTCTTT. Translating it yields CASSVDPMFDTEAFF.